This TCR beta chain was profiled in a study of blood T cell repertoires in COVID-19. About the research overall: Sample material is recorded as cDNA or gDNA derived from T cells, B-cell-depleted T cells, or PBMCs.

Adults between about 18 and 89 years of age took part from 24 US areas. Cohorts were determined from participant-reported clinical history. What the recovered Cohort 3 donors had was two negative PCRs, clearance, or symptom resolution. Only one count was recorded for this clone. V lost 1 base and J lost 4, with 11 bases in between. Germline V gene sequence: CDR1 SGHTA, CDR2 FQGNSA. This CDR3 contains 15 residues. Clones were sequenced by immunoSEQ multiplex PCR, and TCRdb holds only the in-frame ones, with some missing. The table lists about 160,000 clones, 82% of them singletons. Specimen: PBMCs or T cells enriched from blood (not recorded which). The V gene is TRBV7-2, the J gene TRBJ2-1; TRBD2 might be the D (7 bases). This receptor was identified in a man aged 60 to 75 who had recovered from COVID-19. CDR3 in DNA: TGTGCCAGCAGCTTAGGGGGGGGCGCTTACAATGAGCAGTTCTTC. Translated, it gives CASSLGGGAYNEQFF.